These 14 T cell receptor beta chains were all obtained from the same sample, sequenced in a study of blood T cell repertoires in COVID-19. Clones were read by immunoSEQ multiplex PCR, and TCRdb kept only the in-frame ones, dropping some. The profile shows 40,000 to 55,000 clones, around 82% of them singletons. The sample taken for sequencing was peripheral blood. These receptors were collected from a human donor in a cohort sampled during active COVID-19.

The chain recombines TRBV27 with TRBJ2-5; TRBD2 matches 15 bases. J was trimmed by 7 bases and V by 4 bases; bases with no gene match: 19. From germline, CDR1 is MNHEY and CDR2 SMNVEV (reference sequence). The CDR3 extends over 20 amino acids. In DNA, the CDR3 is TGTGCCAGCAGTTCCCCGTCCCCAGGACTAGCGGGGGGGAACCTCGGGACCCAGTACTTC. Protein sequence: CASSSPSPGLAGGNLGTQYF.

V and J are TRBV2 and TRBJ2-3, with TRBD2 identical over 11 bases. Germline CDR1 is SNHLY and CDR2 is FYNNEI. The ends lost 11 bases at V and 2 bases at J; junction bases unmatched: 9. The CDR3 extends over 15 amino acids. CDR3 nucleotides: TGTGCCTGTAGCGGGGGGGGACTCATCACAGATACGCAGTATTTT. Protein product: CACSGGGLITDTQYF.

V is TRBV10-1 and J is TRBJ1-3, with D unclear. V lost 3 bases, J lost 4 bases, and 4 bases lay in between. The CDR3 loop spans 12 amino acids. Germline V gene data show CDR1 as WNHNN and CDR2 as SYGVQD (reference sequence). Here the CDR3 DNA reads TGCGCCAGCAGTGAAACAGGAAACACCATATATTTT. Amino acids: CASSETGNTIYF.

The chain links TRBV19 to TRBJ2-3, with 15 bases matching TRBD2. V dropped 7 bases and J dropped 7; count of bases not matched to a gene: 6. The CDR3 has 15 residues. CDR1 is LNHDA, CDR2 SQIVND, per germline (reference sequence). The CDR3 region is CASIGLAGGRYTQYF. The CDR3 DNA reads TGTGCCAGTATCGGACTAGCGGGGGGGCGGTATACGCAGTATTTT.

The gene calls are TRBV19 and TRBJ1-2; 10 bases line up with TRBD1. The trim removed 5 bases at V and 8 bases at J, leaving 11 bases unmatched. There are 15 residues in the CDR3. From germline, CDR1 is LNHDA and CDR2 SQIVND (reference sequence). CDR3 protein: CASSGRDRGSRGYTF. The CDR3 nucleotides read TGTGCCAGTAGTGGCCGGGACAGGGGTTCTCGCGGCTACACCTTC.

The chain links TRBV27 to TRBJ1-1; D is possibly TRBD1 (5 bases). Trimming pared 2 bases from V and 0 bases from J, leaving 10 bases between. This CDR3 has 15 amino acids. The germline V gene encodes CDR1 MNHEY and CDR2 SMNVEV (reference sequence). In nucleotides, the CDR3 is TGTGCCAGCAGTTTACATCAGGGCATGAACACTGAAGCTTTCTTT. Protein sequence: CASSLHQGMNTEAFF.

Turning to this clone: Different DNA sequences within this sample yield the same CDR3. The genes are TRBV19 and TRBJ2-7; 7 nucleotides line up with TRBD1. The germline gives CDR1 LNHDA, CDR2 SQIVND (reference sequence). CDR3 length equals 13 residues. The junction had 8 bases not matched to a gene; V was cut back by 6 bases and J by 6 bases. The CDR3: CASSRDRGSEQYF. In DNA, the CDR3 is TGTGCCAGTAGCCGGGACAGAGGGAGCGAGCAGTACTTC. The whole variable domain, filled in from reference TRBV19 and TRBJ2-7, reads DGGITQSPKYLFRKEGQNVTLSCEQNLNHDAMYWYRQDPGQGLRLIYYSQIVNDFQKGDIAEGYSVSREKKESFPLTVTSAQKNPTAFYLCASSRDRGSEQYFGPGTRLTVT.

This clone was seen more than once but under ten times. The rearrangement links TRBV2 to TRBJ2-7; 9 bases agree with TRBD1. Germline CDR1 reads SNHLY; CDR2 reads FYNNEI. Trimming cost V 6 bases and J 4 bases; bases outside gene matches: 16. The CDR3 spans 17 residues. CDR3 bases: TGTGCCAGCAGACAAATAAGGGTGACAGGGGGGAAGTACGAGCAGTACTTC. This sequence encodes CASRQIRVTGGKYEQYF.

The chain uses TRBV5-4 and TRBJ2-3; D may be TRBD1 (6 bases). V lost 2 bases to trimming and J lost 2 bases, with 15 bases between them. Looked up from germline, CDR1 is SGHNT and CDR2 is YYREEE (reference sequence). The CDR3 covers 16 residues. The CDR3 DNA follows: TGTGCCAGCAGCTTCGGACAGCCTACGATCACAGATACGCAGTATTTT. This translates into CASSFGQPTITDTQYF.

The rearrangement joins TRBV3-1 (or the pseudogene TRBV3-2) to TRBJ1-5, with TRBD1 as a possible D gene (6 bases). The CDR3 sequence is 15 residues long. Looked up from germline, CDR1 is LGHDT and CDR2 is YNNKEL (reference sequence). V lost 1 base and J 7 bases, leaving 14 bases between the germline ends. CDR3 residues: CASSQGTVGSQPQHF. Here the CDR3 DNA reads TGTGCCAGCAGCCAAGGGACAGTAGGGAGCCAGCCCCAGCATTTT.

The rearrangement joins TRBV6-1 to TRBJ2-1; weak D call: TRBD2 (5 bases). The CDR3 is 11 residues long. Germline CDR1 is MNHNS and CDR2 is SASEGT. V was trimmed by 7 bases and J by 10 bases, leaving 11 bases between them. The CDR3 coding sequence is TGTGCCAGCACCTATGGCGGGGAGCAGTTCTTC. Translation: CASTYGGEQFF.

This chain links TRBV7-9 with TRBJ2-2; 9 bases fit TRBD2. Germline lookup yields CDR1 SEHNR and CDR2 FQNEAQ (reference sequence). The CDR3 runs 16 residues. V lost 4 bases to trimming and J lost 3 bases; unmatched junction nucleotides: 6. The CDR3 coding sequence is TGTGCCAGCAGCTACCTAGCGGGGACTTACACCGGGGAGCTGTTTTTT. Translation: CASSYLAGTYTGELFF.

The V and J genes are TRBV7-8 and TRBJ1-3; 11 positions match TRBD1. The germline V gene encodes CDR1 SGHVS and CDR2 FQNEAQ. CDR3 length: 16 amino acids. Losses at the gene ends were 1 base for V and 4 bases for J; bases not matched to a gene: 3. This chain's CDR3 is CASSLGDRGVGNTIYF. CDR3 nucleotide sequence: TGTGCCAGCAGCTTAGGGGACAGGGGGGTCGGAAACACCATATATTTT.

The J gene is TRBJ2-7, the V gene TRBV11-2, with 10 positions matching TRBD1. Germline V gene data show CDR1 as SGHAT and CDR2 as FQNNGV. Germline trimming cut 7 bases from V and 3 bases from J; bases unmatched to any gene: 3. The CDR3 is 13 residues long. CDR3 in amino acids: CASIRDRGYEQYF. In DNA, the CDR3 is TGTGCCAGCATCCGGGACAGGGGCTACGAGCAGTACTTC.